The 32 T cell receptor beta chains listed next were all sequenced from one sample in a study of T cell responses to AZD1222 COVID-19 vaccine. Libraries were prepared by immunoSEQ multiplex PCR; TCRdb keeps only in-frame clonotypes and omits some of them. This sample carries over 110,000 clones, roughly 92% of them seen once, and the ten largest clones take over 1.5%. The sample here was peripheral blood, taken on day 0 of AZD1222 vaccination. The receptors here all came from an adult in good health.

The chain recombines TRBV5-6 with TRBJ1-4; 10 bases are a match to TRBD1. Trimming took 0 bases from V and 6 from J; bases not matched to a gene: 11. This CDR3 has 18 amino acids. Per germline, CDR1 SGHDT and CDR2 YYEEEE. CDR3 loop: CASSLGLGQGRGDEKLFF. The DNA for the CDR3 is TGTGCCAGCAGCTTGGGGCTGGGACAGGGGAGAGGAGATGAAAAACTGTTTTTT.

The chain combines TRBV30 with TRBJ1-5; the D is unclear. The CDR3 covers 13 residues. V lost 1 base to trimming and J lost 6 bases, with 10 bases between them. Germline CDR1 reads GTSNPN; CDR2 reads SVGIG (reference sequence). CDR3 region: CAWSGLEGQPQHF. The CDR3 DNA sequence: TGTGCCTGGAGTGGGCTCGAGGGTCAGCCCCAGCATTTT. Full variable domain (outside the CDR3, taken from reference TRBV30 and TRBJ1-5): SQTIHQWPATLVQPVGSPLSLECTVEGTSNPNLYWYRQAAGRGLQLLFYSVGIGQISSEVPQNLSASRPQDRQFILSSKKLLLSDSGFYLCAWSGLEGQPQHFGDGTRLSIL.

This rearrangement joins TRBV7-9 to TRBJ2-3; 7 bases match TRBD1. J gave up 3 bases and V 2 bases, and 5 bases lay outside the gene matches. The CDR3 sequence is 15 residues long. The germline gives CDR1 SEHNR, CDR2 FQNEAQ (reference sequence). In DNA form, the CDR3 reads TGTGCCAGCAGCTTATGGGACAGTTCAACAGATACGCAGTATTTT. Its translation: CASSLWDSSTDTQYF.

About this clone: The same CDR3 is also encoded by other DNA sequences in this sample. As DNA, the CDR3 is TGTGCCAGCAGTGAGAGGGAGAACACTGAAGCTTTCTTT. It encodes CASSERENTEAFF. The V and J genes are TRBV6-1 and TRBJ1-1; D gene ambiguous. Germline-derived CDR1 and CDR2 are MNHNS and SASEGT. Trimming left V 3 bases short and J 1 base short, with 6 bases between. The CDR3 extends over 13 amino acids.

The J gene is TRBJ1-5, the V gene TRBV28; 8 bases line up with TRBD1. The germline CDR1 and CDR2 sequences are MDHEN and SYDVKM. This CDR3 is 16 amino acids long. J lost 5 bases, V lost 5 bases, and 11 bases had no gene match. This CDR3 reads CASSGEGRGQDQPQHF. The CDR3 DNA reads as TGTGCCAGCAGTGGGGAGGGCAGGGGGCAGGATCAGCCCCAGCATTTT.

The rearrangement uses TRBV5-1 and TRBJ1-2; the D is unclear. Germline assignment: CDR1 SGHRS and CDR2 YFSETQ. This CDR3 comprises 15 residues. V lost 0 bases to trimming and J lost 6 bases, with 15 bases between them. CDR3 nucleotide sequence: TGCGCCAGCAGCTTGGTACGGGGTTCCCTGGATGGCTACACCTTC. Its translation is CASSLVRGSLDGYTF.

The genes are TRBV10-3 and TRBJ2-2; TRBD2 aligns across 14 bases. CDR3 length: 16 residues. The V gene's germline CDR1 is ENHRY and CDR2 SYGVKD. Germline trimming cut 10 bases from V and 3 bases from J; bases unmatched to any gene: 7. The CDR3 protein is CATGTSGRRDTGELFF. The CDR3 nucleotides are TGTGCCACCGGGACTAGCGGGAGAAGGGACACCGGGGAGCTGTTTTTT.

The chain couples TRBV10-3 to TRBJ2-1, with 12 bases that match TRBD2. CDR3 size: 13 residues. Germline trimming cut 11 bases from V and 8 bases from J; bases unmatched to any gene: 7. In germline, CDR1 is ENHRY, CDR2 SYGVKD. The CDR3 region has the DNA TGTGCCGCCGCTAGCGGGAGGGCCGATGAGCAGTTCTTC. It is translated as CAAASGRADEQFF.

Only a few counts were recorded for this clone. This chain connects TRBV10-3 to TRBJ1-3, with D uncertain. The germline gives CDR1 ENHRY, CDR2 SYGVKD. The length of the CDR3 is 11 residues. V lost 6 bases to trimming and J lost 1 base, with 1 base between them. The DNA for the CDR3 is TGTGCCATCAGGTCTGGAAACACCATATATTTT. Encoded protein: CAIRSGNTIYF.

The V call is TRBV5-1, the J call TRBJ2-6; D possibly corresponds to TRBD2 (7 bases). This CDR3 has 19 amino acids. Between the trimmed V and J ends, which lost 4 bases and 0 bases, there was a span of 20 bases. Per germline, CDR1 SGHRS and CDR2 YFSETQ. CDR3 in amino acids: CASSRPRGASGSGANVLTF. Here the CDR3 DNA reads TGCGCCAGCAGCCGTCCCCGGGGGGCATCGGGCTCTGGGGCCAACGTCCTGACTTTC. The variable domain in full, with the rest retrieved from reference TRBV5-1 and TRBJ2-6, is KAGVTQTPRYLIKTRGQQVTLSCSPISGHRSVSWYQQTPGQGLQFLFEYFSETQRNKGNFPGRFSGRQFSNSRSEMNVSTLELGDSALYLCASSRPRGASGSGANVLTFGAGSRLTVL.

The chain carries TRBV27 and TRBJ2-7, with D unclear. The CDR3 has 14 amino acids. Deletions cut 2 bases from V and 2 bases from J, with 10 bases between. Looked up from germline, CDR1 is MNHEY and CDR2 is SMNVEV (reference sequence). This CDR3 reads CASSLTPGTYEQYF. CDR3 DNA: TGTGCCAGCAGTTTAACCCCAGGTACCTACGAGCAGTACTTC.

The chain has TRBV6-1 and TRBJ2-7, with unresolved D. CDR3 length: 13 residues. Germline lookup yields CDR1 MNHNS and CDR2 SASEGT. The V end lost 0 bases, the J end lost 3 bases, and 6 bases lay between the germline ends. CDR3 in DNA: TGTGCCAGCAGTGAAGCGAGAGGCTACGAGCAGTACTTC. The encoded protein is CASSEARGYEQYF.

The V and J genes are TRBV5-1 and TRBJ2-7; 7 positions agree with TRBD2. The CDR3 is 15 amino acids. The J segment lost 5 bases and the V segment lost 0 bases, leaving 8 bases of the junction unmatched. Germline loops: CDR1 SGHRS, CDR2 YFSETQ. CDR3 sequence reads: CASSLAGGSINEQYF. The CDR3 DNA reads TGCGCCAGCAGCTTGGCGGGCGGGAGCATCAACGAGCAGTACTTC.

The chain joins TRBV19 to TRBJ2-7; no clear D gene. The CDR3 spans 15 residues. V gave up 3 bases and J gave up 0 bases, with 12 bases separating them. Germline CDR1 reads LNHDA; CDR2 reads SQIVND (reference sequence). CDR3 region: CASSIFFGSSYEQYF. CDR3 coding DNA: TGTGCCAGTAGTATCTTTTTCGGTAGCTCCTACGAGCAGTACTTC.

The chain recombines TRBV28 with TRBJ1-1; maybe TRBD1 (6 bases). This CDR3 region has 13 residues. V dropped 10 bases and J dropped 8 bases, with 20 bases sitting between them. From germline, CDR1 is MDHEN and CDR2 SYDVKM. CDR3 loop: CATRDWGRNEAFF. DNA for the CDR3: TGTGCCACCAGGGATTGGGGGCGGAACGAAGCTTTCTTT.

This clone appeared once. The chain combines TRBV6-5 with TRBJ2-4, with D possibly called TRBD1 or TRBD2 (5 bases each). There are 15 residues in the CDR3. V was clipped by 7 bases and J by 0 bases, with 13 bases between them. Germline loops: CDR1 MNHEY, CDR2 SVGAGI. This CDR3 reads CASMGRNLAKNIQYF. The CDR3 DNA sequence: TGTGCCAGCATGGGACGGAATTTAGCCAAAAACATTCAGTACTTC.

This chain links TRBV13 with TRBJ2-2, with D hard to call. V was trimmed by 3 bases and J by 0 bases, leaving 5 bases between them. This CDR3 spans 14 amino acids. The germline V gene has CDR1 PRHDT and CDR2 FYEKMQ (reference sequence). CDR3 in amino acids: CASSLVPNTGELFF. The CDR3 DNA reads as TGTGCCAGCAGCTTGGTCCCGAACACCGGGGAGCTGTTTTTT.

This clone has just one count. V gene TRBV5-1 combines with J gene TRBJ1-2, with 7 bases matching TRBD1. The CDR3 consists of 13 residues. V gave up 1 base and J gave up 6 bases; unmatched junction bases: 3. Germline loops: CDR1 SGHRS, CDR2 YFSETQ. The CDR3 DNA reads TGCGCCAGCAGCTTGACAGGGGAGGATGGCTACACCTTC. It encodes CASSLTGEDGYTF.

The J gene is TRBJ2-5, the V gene TRBV2; D tentatively reads TRBD1 or TRBD2 (6 bases each). V dropped 7 bases and J dropped 5 bases, with 17 bases sitting between them. CDR1 and CDR2 (germline): SNHLY, FYNNEI. CDR3 length: 14 amino acids. The CDR3 here is CASILVWGAETQYF. The CDR3 DNA sequence: TGTGCCAGCATCCTGGTCTGGGGGGCTGAGACCCAGTACTTC.

This clone came up once. This chain links TRBV27 with TRBJ1-1; possible D gene TRBD1, 6 bases. Between the trimmed V and J ends, which lost 3 bases and 2 bases, there was a span of 19 bases. CDR1 and CDR2 from the germline V gene are MNHEY and SMNVEV (reference sequence). The CDR3 covers 17 residues. CDR3 region: CASSLGGPRNLNTEAFF. The CDR3, as DNA: TGTGCCAGCAGTTTGGGGGGGCCCCGAAACCTCAACACTGAAGCTTTCTTT.

This clone is a singleton in its sample. The V call is TRBV10-2, the J call TRBJ1-1; no definite D call. From germline, CDR1 is WSHSY and CDR2 SAAADI. V gave up 1 base and J gave up 5 bases, with 8 bases separating them. CDR3 size: 13 residues. This CDR3 reads CASSEFLRTEAFF. DNA for the CDR3: TGCGCCAGCAGTGAGTTTTTACGAACTGAAGCTTTCTTT.

The rearrangement uses TRBV28 and TRBJ1-6; D is ambiguous. The CDR3 extends over 16 amino acids. CDR1 and CDR2 (germline): MDHEN, SYDVKM. V was shortened by 6 bases and J by 4 bases, with 16 bases between the two germline ends. The CDR3 loop reads CASRGRTRVYNSPLHF. CDR3 nucleotides: TGTGCCAGCAGGGGAAGGACCCGGGTGTATAATTCACCCCTCCACTTT.

The J gene is TRBJ2-1, the V gene TRBV30; 9 nucleotides match TRBD2. Germline CDR1 GTSNPN, CDR2 SVGIG (reference sequence). The length of the CDR3 is 16 residues. Trimming at V came to 0 bases and at J to 1 base, leaving 4 bases not matched to a gene. CDR3 sequence: CAWSVPGLASYNEQFF. DNA of the CDR3: TGTGCCTGGAGTGTACCCGGACTAGCGTCCTACAATGAGCAGTTCTTC.

The chain has TRBV12-5 and TRBJ2-1, with 8 bases identical to TRBD2. The CDR3 sequence is 16 residues long. The V gene end was trimmed by 0 bases and the J gene end by 6 bases; junction bases not matched to a gene: 7. CDR1 and CDR2 from the germline V gene are LGHNT and FRNRAP. CDR3 in DNA: TGTGCTAGTGGTTTGGTACCAGCGGGAGTGATCAATGAGCAGTTCTTC. This translates into CASGLVPAGVINEQFF.

This clone was detected a few times. Distinct nucleotide sequences in the sample also encode this CDR3. This chain links TRBV3-1 (or the pseudogene TRBV3-2) with TRBJ1-1, with D hard to call. Trimming stripped 1 base from V and 0 bases from J, with 3 bases between. Germline V gene sequence: CDR1 LGHDT, CDR2 YNNKEL (reference sequence). The CDR3 has 13 amino acids. The CDR3 is CASSQGVNTEAFF. The CDR3, as DNA: TGTGCCAGCAGCCAAGGCGTGAACACTGAAGCTTTCTTT.

This chain connects TRBV29-1 to TRBJ2-5; 12 bases are shared with TRBD2. This CDR3 is built from 14 residues. Germline V gene data show CDR1 as SQVTM and CDR2 as ANQGSEA. J was trimmed by 5 bases and V by 6 bases; bases with no gene match: 7. DNA of the CDR3: TGCAGCGTCTCACTAGCGGGAGGCACGGAGACCCAGTACTTC. Its translation is CSVSLAGGTETQYF.

This clone was detected only once. V usage is TRBV5-4 and J usage is TRBJ2-1; TRBD2 matches at 8 bases. CDR1 and CDR2 from the germline V gene are SGHNT and YYREEE (reference sequence). With V trimmed by 5 bases and J by 3 bases, 10 bases remained unmatched. The CDR3 has 16 amino acids. The CDR3 spells CASRLRGGRDYNEQFF. The CDR3 coding sequence is TGTGCCAGCAGATTACGGGGGGGGCGGGACTACAATGAGCAGTTCTTC.

This chain links TRBV5-8 with TRBJ1-2; TRBD1 is a possible D gene (6 bases). Germline-derived CDR1 and CDR2 are SGHTS and YDEGEE. The length of the CDR3 is 13 residues. Trimming took off 4 bases at V and 8 bases at J, with 15 bases between the two ends. CDR3 DNA sequence: TGTGCCAGCAGCCCCGGACAGCAGAGAGGCTACACCTTC. This encodes CASSPGQQRGYTF.

The chain uses TRBV4-1 and TRBJ1-4, with D possibly matching TRBD1 (5 bases). CDR1 is MGHRA, CDR2 YSYEKL, per germline. The CDR3 has 16 amino acids. The V end was cut by 1 base, the J end by 3 bases, with 12 bases between. The CDR3 DNA sequence: TGCGCCAGCAGCCAAGGAGGGAGGGGAGCTAATGAAAAACTGTTTTTT. It encodes CASSQGGRGANEKLFF.

The gene calls are TRBV6-2 or TRBV6-3 and TRBJ2-7; D unresolved. The CDR3 length is 12 residues. Trimming stripped 4 bases from V and 2 bases from J, with 6 bases between. Looked up from germline, CDR1 is MNHEY and CDR2 is SVGEGT. CDR3 region: CASSLSTYEQYF. The CDR3 DNA is TGTGCCAGCAGTTTAAGCACCTACGAGCAGTACTTC.

The gene calls are TRBV28 and TRBJ2-7; tentatively, D is TRBD2 (6 bases). The CDR3 is made up of 13 amino acids. V lost 10 bases, J lost 1 base, and 14 bases lay in between. Germline CDR1 reads MDHEN; CDR2 reads SYDVKM. This CDR3 is CAIRDLASYEQYF. Written as DNA, the CDR3 is TGTGCCATCAGGGACTTAGCATCCTACGAGCAGTACTTC. Full variable domain (outside the CDR3, taken from reference TRBV28 and TRBJ2-7): DVKVTQSSRYLVKRTGEKVFLECVQDMDHENMFWYRQDPGLGLRLIYFSYDVKMKEKGDIPEGYSVSREKKERFSLILESASTNQTSMYLCAIRDLASYEQYFGPGTRLTVT.

The chain has TRBV28 and TRBJ1-2; the D is unclear. CDR1 and CDR2 from the germline V gene are MDHEN and SYDVKM. CDR3 size: 12 residues. The ends were cut back, 3 bases at V and 14 bases at J, with 16 bases in the middle. CDR3 in amino acids: CASSFAGVRGTF. CDR3 in DNA: TGTGCCAGCAGTTTTGCGGGAGTGCGAGGTACCTTC.